Given below is one T cell receptor (beta chain) in context. The CDR3 is 16 amino acids. V lost 3 bases to trimming and J lost 1 base, with 15 bases between them. Germline lookup yields CDR1 LNHNV and CDR2 YYDKDF (reference sequence). These data are taken from a study of PD-L1 blockade in urothelial cancer. The protocol was immunoSEQ multiplex PCR, while the TCRdb copy is restricted to in-frame clones and leaves out a portion. The repertoire holds roughly 74,000 clones, with approximately 90% as singletons. This rearrangement joins TRBV15 to TRBJ1-2; TRBD1 is a possible D gene (5 bases). The sequence derives from a woman between 65 and 79 years old with urothelial cancer. The input for sequencing was PBMCs, taken around atezolizumab (anti-PD-L1) treatment. CDR3 amino acids: CATSRPTTGVNYGYTF. The DNA of the CDR3 is TGTGCCACCAGCAGGCCAACCACAGGAGTTAACTATGGCTACACCTTC.